This T cell receptor (beta chain) was identified in a study of low-dose radiotherapy and immunotherapy resistance in tumors. Study-level background: For Cohort 1, fractions of 0.5 Gy were given every 2 weeks, reaching 6.5 Gy overall. Once cycle 1 day 1 began, patients took oral aspirin 300 mg daily for four cycles.

Documented time point: before trial treatment. CDR1 and CDR2 (germline): LNHDA, SQIVND (reference sequence). The CDR3 covers 14 residues. Trimming took off 0 bases at V and 0 bases at J, with 6 bases between the two ends. TRAV- and TRBV-specific primers, spanning alpha and beta chains, primed first-strand cDNA. Amplification, which lasted roughly 20 PCR cycles, used a constant-region primer and V-primer adapter to amplify TCRs. One entry per CDR3 protein results from TCRdb running MiXCR on the reads. The table includes about 60,000 distinct CDR3 sequences, almost 25% detected once. The chain recombines TRBV19 with TRBJ2-7; D remains unclear. The clonotype comes from a male donor with prostate cancer. The specimen was PBMCs, collected before treatment. The CDR3 spells CASSIERFSYEQYF. In DNA, the CDR3 is TGTGCCAGTAGTATAGAGCGTTTCTCCTACGAGCAGTACTTC.